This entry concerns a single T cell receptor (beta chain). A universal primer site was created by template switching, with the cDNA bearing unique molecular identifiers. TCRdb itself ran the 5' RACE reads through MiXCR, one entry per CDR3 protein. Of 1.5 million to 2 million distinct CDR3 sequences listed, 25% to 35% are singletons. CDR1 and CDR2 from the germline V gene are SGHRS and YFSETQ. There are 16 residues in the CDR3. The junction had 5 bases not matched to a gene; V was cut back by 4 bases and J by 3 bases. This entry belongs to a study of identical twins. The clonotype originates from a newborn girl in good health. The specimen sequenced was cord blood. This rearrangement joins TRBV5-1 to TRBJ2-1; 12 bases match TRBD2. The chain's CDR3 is CASSPGLAGFYNEQFF. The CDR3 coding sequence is TGCGCCAGCAGCCCGGGACTAGCGGGCTTCTACAATGAGCAGTTCTTC.